The 28 T cell receptor beta chains below were found in one sample sequenced in a study of Ad26.COV2.S vaccination and SARS-CoV-2 variants. The assay was immunoSEQ multiplex PCR, and TCRdb's table has in-frame clones only and misses some. Of about 350,000 clones listed, about 90% were seen once; the top ten hold under 5%. The sequencing used peripheral blood, collected after recovery from COVID-19. These receptors were obtained from a human donor who had recovered from COVID-19.

The chain combines TRBV11-2 with TRBJ2-5; possible D gene TRBD2, 5 bases. The germline V gene encodes CDR1 SGHAT and CDR2 FQNNGV. The CDR3 spans 16 residues. Trimming left V 1 base short and J 5 bases short, with 17 bases between. CDR3 sequence (DNA): TGTGCCAGCAGCTTAGTTCGGGGTCCGGGTGGGGAGACCCAGTACTTC. Residues: CASSLVRGPGGETQYF.

This chain connects TRBV18 to TRBJ2-7, with 7 bases lining up with TRBD1. J lost 2 bases, V lost 4 bases, and 2 bases had no gene match. CDR1 KGHSH and CDR2 LQKENI come from the germline V gene. CDR3 length: 13 amino acids. The CDR3 loop is CASSLGTAYEQYF. In DNA, the CDR3 is TGTGCCAGCTCACTCGGGACAGCCTACGAGCAGTACTTC.

The chain links TRBV11-3 to TRBJ1-2; D uncertain. The ends were cut back, 5 bases at V and 10 bases at J, with 23 bases in the middle. Germline CDR1 is SGHNT and CDR2 is YENEEA. This CDR3 spans 15 amino acids. Here the CDR3 DNA reads TGTGCCAGCAGCCCGGGTACGACCGGCTCGGACGACTACACCTTC. Its translation is CASSPGTTGSDDYTF.

This clone was picked up one time. The V call is TRBV27, the J call TRBJ2-5, with TRBD1 as a possible D gene (5 bases). Germline CDR1 MNHEY, CDR2 SMNVEV (reference sequence). Trimming took off 6 bases at V and 1 base at J, with 9 bases between the two ends. CDR3 length: 13 amino acids. The CDR3 sequence: CASSPGSQETQYF. Written as DNA, the CDR3 is TGTGCCAGCAGCCCAGGGTCCCAAGAGACCCAGTACTTC.

On this clone: Other nucleotide sequences from this sample produce the same CDR3. CDR3 in amino acids: CASSQGQGNQPQHF. CDR3 sequence (DNA): TGTGCCAGCAGCCAAGGACAGGGGAATCAGCCCCAGCATTTT. The chain carries TRBV3-1 (or the pseudogene TRBV3-2) and TRBJ1-5; 8 bases are shared with TRBD1. Germline lookup yields CDR1 LGHDT and CDR2 YNNKEL (reference sequence). The CDR3 contains 14 residues. V lost 1 base and J lost 4; bases outside the gene matches: 0.

This chain links TRBV11-2 with TRBJ1-1; D not resolved. Germline assignment: CDR1 SGHAT and CDR2 FQNNGV. The CDR3 consists of 18 residues. V lost 1 base to trimming and J lost 1 base, with 19 bases between them. The CDR3 region has the DNA TGTGCCAGCAGCTTAGTGGGTATCGCAGGTCGGGCGAACACTGAAGCTTTCTTT. Amino acid sequence: CASSLVGIAGRANTEAFF.

V and J are TRBV11-2 and TRBJ1-2; D possibly corresponds to TRBD1 (5 bases). Trimming left V 6 bases short and J 3 bases short, with 11 bases between. This CDR3 contains 13 residues. Germline assignment: CDR1 SGHAT and CDR2 FQNNGV. Here the CDR3 DNA reads TGTGCCAGCAGACCCGACAGCCACTATGGCTACACCTTC. Residues: CASRPDSHYGYTF.

The chain joins TRBV6-2 or TRBV6-3 to TRBJ1-1, with D maybe TRBD1 (5 bases). Germline V CDR1 and CDR2: MNHEY, SVGEGT. The V and J ends lost 2 bases and 4 bases respectively, with 11 bases between them. The CDR3 loop spans 14 amino acids. Here the CDR3 DNA reads TGTGCCAGCAGTTACATGGGGCGCCTCACTGAAGCTTTCTTT. Translation: CASSYMGRLTEAFF.

The rearrangement links TRBV6-5 to TRBJ2-3; D could derive from TRBD1 or TRBD2 (5 bases each). Trimming shortened V by 4 bases and J by 4 bases, and 9 bases separated the two germline ends. Germline-derived CDR1 and CDR2 are MNHEY and SVGAGI. This CDR3 spans 13 amino acids. CDR3 loop: CASSSMGADTQYF. For the CDR3, the DNA is TGTGCCAGCAGTTCGATGGGGGCAGATACGCAGTATTTT.

The chain couples TRBV27 to TRBJ2-5, with 10 bases identical to TRBD2. V dropped 8 bases and J dropped 4; count of bases not matched to a gene: 4. The CDR3 runs to 13 residues. Germline V gene data show CDR1 as MNHEY and CDR2 as SMNVEV (reference sequence). The CDR3 nucleotides are TGTGCCAGCCGAACTAGCGGGGTAGAGACCCAGTACTTC. This translates into CASRTSGVETQYF.

The CDR3 DNA reads as TGTGCCAGTAGTATCGAGGGGTTGGGAAATCAGCCCCAGCATTTT. Translating gives CASSIEGLGNQPQHF. The chain carries TRBV19 and TRBJ1-5; weak D call: TRBD1 (5 bases). Germline CDR1 and CDR2: LNHDA and SQIVND (reference sequence). Trimming took 3 bases from V and 4 from J, leaving 13 bases between them. The CDR3 contains 15 residues.

The CDR3 nucleotides read TGTGCCAGCAGCTGGGCGAGAAGCGGGGGCGTTACAGATACGCAGTATTTT. It is translated as CASSWARSGGVTDTQYF. This chain uses TRBV7-2 with TRBJ2-3; 8 bases are shared with TRBD2. The CDR3 is 17 amino acids. The V and J ends lost 4 bases and 3 bases, in that order; junction bases with no gene match: 12. CDR1 and CDR2 from the germline V gene are SGHTA and FQGNSA. Variable domain in full (rest from reference TRBV7-2 and TRBJ2-3): GAGVSQSPSNKVTEKGKDVELRCDPISGHTALYWYRQSLGQGLEFLIYFQGNSAPDKSGLPSDRFSAERTGGSVSTLTIQRTQQEDSAVYLCASSWARSGGVTDTQYFGPGTRLTVL.

This rearrangement joins TRBV27 to TRBJ2-5, with D perhaps TRBD1 (6 bases). The germline CDR1 and CDR2 sequences are MNHEY and SMNVEV (reference sequence). The ends were cut back, 4 bases at V and 6 bases at J, with 12 bases in the middle. This CDR3 region has 13 residues. CDR3 region: CASSSSTGKTQYF. The CDR3 bases are TGTGCCAGCAGTTCCTCCACAGGGAAGACCCAGTACTTC.

The chain carries TRBV9 and TRBJ1-6; 8 bases are shared with TRBD1. The J segment lost 3 bases and the V segment lost 2 bases, leaving 1 base of the junction unmatched. This CDR3 has 15 residues. Germline CDR1 and CDR2: SGDLS and YYNGEE. CDR3 amino acids: CASSVGQGYNSPLHF. The CDR3 DNA follows: TGTGCCAGCAGCGTCGGACAGGGCTATAATTCACCCCTCCACTTT. Full variable domain (outside the CDR3, taken from reference TRBV9 and TRBJ1-6): DSGVTQTPKHLITATGQRVTLRCSPRSGDLSVYWYQQSLDQGLQFLIQYYNGEERAKGNILERFSAQQFPDLHSELNLSSLELGDSALYFCASSVGQGYNSPLHFGNGTRLTVT.

This chain links TRBV5-1 with TRBJ1-1, with D uncertain. The CDR3 is made up of 17 amino acids. Trimming shortened V by 0 bases and J by 0 bases, and 15 bases separated the two germline ends. From germline, CDR1 is SGHRS and CDR2 YFSETQ. The CDR3, as DNA: TGCGCCAGCAGCTTGGCGGCGGGAAAGGTCATGAACACTGAAGCTTTCTTT. It codes for CASSLAAGKVMNTEAFF.

The V and J genes are TRBV7-2 and TRBJ2-2; tentatively, D is TRBD1 or TRBD2 (6 bases each). V shed 3 bases and J shed 7 bases, with 27 bases lying between them. Germline assignment: CDR1 SGHTA and CDR2 FQGNSA. The CDR3 runs to 19 residues. Here the CDR3 reads CASSFRPRFPGALGGELFF. The CDR3 DNA is TGTGCCAGCAGCTTCCGCCCGAGATTCCCGGGGGCTTTAGGCGGGGAGCTGTTTTTT.

The CDR3: CASSESTSGVYEQYF. DNA of the CDR3: TGTGCCAGCAGTGAATCGACTAGCGGGGTATACGAGCAGTACTTC. V is TRBV25-1 and J is TRBJ2-7, with 11 bases aligning to TRBD2. The CDR3 has 15 residues. Germline V gene sequence: CDR1 MGHDK, CDR2 SYGVNS. V trimming: 1 base; J trimming: 4 bases; junction bases outside the gene matches: 3.

The V gene is TRBV5-1, the J gene TRBJ2-1; D is unresolved. V was cut by 0 bases and J by 0 bases, with 7 bases left in between. This CDR3 spans 15 amino acids. Germline V gene lookup returns CDR1 SGHRS and CDR2 YFSETQ. The CDR3 bases are TGCGCCAGCAGCTTGGGATCTGGCTCCTACAATGAGCAGTTCTTC. It translates to CASSLGSGSYNEQFF.

The DNA for the CDR3 is TGTGCCAGCAGTTCTCAGGCGGCGGGATATGGCTACACCTTC. Translation gives CASSSQAAGYGYTF. The V call is TRBV6-5, the J call TRBJ1-2; D remains unclear. Germline values: CDR1 MNHEY, CDR2 SVGAGI. The CDR3 extends over 14 amino acids. V dropped 4 bases and J dropped 5 bases, with 14 bases sitting between them.

The gene calls are TRBV6-4 and TRBJ1-2, with TRBD1 identical over 9 bases. The germline gives CDR1 MRHNA, CDR2 SNTAGT. This CDR3 region has 15 residues. V trimming: 6 bases; J trimming: 2 bases; junction bases outside the gene matches: 7. The CDR3 bases are TGTGCCAGCAGCCCACGGACAGGGGTAAACTATGGCTACACCTTC. Amino acid sequence: CASSPRTGVNYGYTF.

This clone was seen a few times. V gene TRBV7-6 combines with J gene TRBJ1-5, with 7 bases aligning to TRBD1. The CDR3 runs to 15 residues. Germline V gene sequence: CDR1 SGHVS, CDR2 FNYEAQ. Unmatched junction bases numbered 7, after V lost 4 bases and J lost 4 bases. The CDR3 DNA reads TGTGCCAGCAGCTCAAGACAGGGTGAGAATCAGCCCCAGCATTTT. Translation gives CASSSRQGENQPQHF. Drawing the rest from reference TRBV7-6 and TRBJ1-5, the complete variable domain is GAGVSQSPRYKVTKRGQDVALRCDPISGHVSLYWYRQALGQGPEFLTYFNYEAQQDKSGLPNDRFSAERPEGSISTLTIQRTEQRDSAMYRCASSSRQGENQPQHFGDGTRLSIL.

The genes are TRBV4-1 and TRBJ2-7; 9 positions match TRBD2. Germline V lookup: CDR1 MGHRA, CDR2 YSYEKL. V shed 1 base, J shed 3 bases, and the junction held 7 bases outside the gene matches. The CDR3 totals 16 residues. CDR3 DNA: TGCGCCAGCAGCCAAGTTAGCGGGGGCCCTCTCTACGAGCAGTACTTC. Its protein product is CASSQVSGGPLYEQYF.

The chain links TRBV6-6 to TRBJ1-4; the match to TRBD1 covers 11 bases. Germline CDR1 reads MNHNY; CDR2 reads SVGAGI (reference sequence). The V and J ends lost 6 bases and 5 bases, in that order; junction bases with no gene match: 2. This CDR3 is 14 amino acids long. The chain's CDR3 is CASRWTGGNEKLFF. DNA of the CDR3: TGTGCCAGCAGATGGACAGGGGGCAATGAAAAACTGTTTTTT.

The V gene is TRBV5-1, the J gene TRBJ2-2; D is perhaps TRBD2 (5 bases). The CDR3 is made up of 14 amino acids. Germline V gives CDR1 SGHRS, CDR2 YFSETQ. Trimming shortened V by 7 bases and J by 2 bases, and 12 bases separated the two germline ends. The DNA for the CDR3 is TGCGCCAGCCTTCGGGGTGATAACACCGGGGAGCTGTTTTTT. It codes for CASLRGDNTGELFF.

With respect to this clone: Other DNA sequences from this sample encode an identical CDR3 as well. The CDR3 coding sequence is TGTGCCAGCAGCTTAGATCTGAACACTGAAGCTTTCTTT. Its translation: CASSLDLNTEAFF. V usage is TRBV11-2 and J usage is TRBJ1-1, with no clear D. The ends were cut back, 0 bases at V and 0 bases at J, with 2 bases in the middle. CDR1 is SGHAT, CDR2 FQNNGV, per germline. The CDR3 has 13 amino acids.

The chain joins TRBV2 to TRBJ1-1; 9 positions agree with TRBD1. The CDR3 has 14 amino acids. The J segment lost 5 bases and the V segment lost 6 bases, leaving 7 bases of the junction unmatched. The germline V gene encodes CDR1 SNHLY and CDR2 FYNNEI. The CDR3 region is CASRIQGARTEAFF. DNA of the CDR3: TGTGCCAGCAGGATACAGGGGGCTAGGACTGAAGCTTTCTTT.

The chain links TRBV3-1 (or the pseudogene TRBV3-2) to TRBJ1-2, with a tentative D call TRBD1 (5 bases). The CDR3 runs to 17 residues. Germline assignment: CDR1 LGHDT and CDR2 YNNKEL (reference sequence). V lost 5 bases and J lost 3, with 22 bases in between. The CDR3 DNA reads TGTGCCAGCAGCGACCTAATTCGACAGCCCCTTGACTATGGCTACACCTTC. Translating gives CASSDLIRQPLDYGYTF.

CDR3 in amino acids: CASSLEGRDLDEQYF. In DNA, the CDR3 is TGTGCCAGCAGTTTGGAAGGTAGGGACCTCGACGAGCAGTACTTC. The rearrangement links TRBV6-2 or TRBV6-3 to TRBJ2-7; D could derive from TRBD1 or TRBD2 (5 bases each). The CDR3 is 15 amino acids. Looked up from germline, CDR1 is MNHEY and CDR2 is SVGEGT. V lost 4 bases and J lost 5, with 18 bases in between.